This T cell receptor beta chain was recovered during a study of T cells expressing NK-cell markers. The overall study: Among eight sequenced donors, seven carried HCMV seropositivity while one was seronegative.

As the method of synthesis, 5'RACE template switching with UMIs yielded TCR beta cDNA. TCRdb re-called the 5' RACE reads; every CDR3 protein appears as one record, without DNA. There are a few hundred thousand distinct CDR3 sequences in the sample, with 4% to 6.5% held by the top ten. Germline V gives CDR1 SGHVS, CDR2 FNYEAQ. This CDR3 is built from 14 residues. The J gene is TRBJ2-7, the V gene TRBV7-6. The receptor was isolated from a man aged 18 to 70 in good health. Sequencing was done on a sample of blood T cells: a sorted CD56 or NKG2C T cell subset, CD4+ or CD8+ T cells, or bulk PBMC T cells (not recorded which). CDR3 region: CASSLELGPYEQYF.